The 24 T cell receptor beta chains below all came from one sample that was sequenced in a study of regulatory T cells in long-lasting Graves disease. Time point described: newly diagnosed GD, antithyroid drugs for less than 3 months. Researchers made the TCR library from RNA that was extracted from PBMCs. The authors built TCR beta libraries using iRepertoire HTBI primers and Arm-PCR of CDR3 regions. MiXCR was run by TCRdb on the multiplex PCR reads, yielding one entry per CDR3 protein. The profile covers approximately 360,000 distinct CDR3 sequences, with 12% appearing a single time and around 18% taken by the ten largest. These data were likewise used in another study, on T cells in Graves' hyperthyroidism and ophthalmopathy.

The source material was peripheral blood mononuclear cells (PBMCs), sampled at new diagnosis, from a patient treated with antithyroid drugs. The receptors derive from a woman aged 18-29 years with Graves disease.

The chain couples TRBV4-3 to TRBJ2-1; D is perhaps TRBD1 (6 bases). CDR1 and CDR2 (germline): LGHNA, YSLEER. This CDR3 has 16 residues. Trimming took off 0 bases at V and 4 bases at J, with 13 bases between the two ends. The CDR3 bases are TGCGCCAGCAGCCAAGATGCTGGACAGATTTACAATGAGCAGTTCTTC. Its protein product is CASSQDAGQIYNEQFF.

The table lists this clonotype with many counts. The chain couples TRBV7-2 to TRBJ2-4, with D uncertain. This CDR3 has 14 residues. CDR1 SGHTA and CDR2 FQGNSA come from the germline V gene. Trimming removed 4 bases at V and 0 bases at J, with 7 bases between. CDR3 bases: TGTGCCAGCAGCTCACAAATAGCCAAAAACATTCAGTACTTC. Its protein is CASSSQIAKNIQYF.

This clonotype came up a few times. This clone may be a read error of a much larger clone one base away. The chain carries TRBV2 and TRBJ1-1; TRBD1 matches at 11 bases. The germline V gene encodes CDR1 SNHLY and CDR2 FYNNEI. The CDR3 sequence is 19 residues long. The CDR3 region has the DNA TGTGGCAGCAGCGAGTGGACAGGGGGCGACCATTTTACGAACACTGAAGCTTTCTTT. It translates to CGSSEWTGGDHFTNTEAFF.

This clonotype was detected ten times or more. The rearrangement links TRBV20-1 to TRBJ2-7; 10 nucleotides agree with TRBD1. The CDR3 is made up of 13 amino acids. CDR1 is DFQATT and CDR2 is SNEGSKA in the germline V gene (reference sequence). After removal of 5 bases from V and 2 bases from J, the junction contained 3 bases not matched to a gene. The CDR3 sequence: CSASGTGAYEQYF. As DNA, the CDR3 is TGCAGTGCTTCTGGGACAGGGGCCTACGAGCAGTACTTC.

This clonotype was seen many times. This rearrangement joins TRBV18 to TRBJ1-1; unclear D gene. V lost 3 bases and J lost 5, with 22 bases in between. Per germline, CDR1 KGHSH and CDR2 LQKENI. The CDR3 runs to 17 residues. The CDR3 nucleotides are TGTGCCAGCTCACCGGTTCATCAGGTCCTTGGGAGGACTGAAGCTTTCTTT. It codes for CASSPVHQVLGRTEAFF.

This clonotype was observed a handful of times. Given a much more abundant clone one base away, this may be a read error. V is TRBV20-1 and J is TRBJ2-5, with D possibly called TRBD1 or TRBD2 (5 bases each). CDR1 is DFQATT and CDR2 is SNEGSKA in the germline V gene (reference sequence). The CDR3 is 15 amino acids. CDR3: CSATPTAELQEAQYF. For the CDR3, the DNA is TGCAGTGCCACGCCGACAGCGGAATTACAAGAGGCCCAGTACTTC.

This clonotype was detected ten times or more. This sequence joins TRBV7-2 and TRBJ2-1, with 11 nucleotides matching TRBD1. Trimming removed 1 base from V and 7 bases from J; junction bases left unmatched: 3. CDR3 length equals 15 residues. Per germline, CDR1 SGHTA and CDR2 FQGNSA. The CDR3: CASSLGGTGGNEQFF. CDR3 in DNA: TGTGCCAGCAGCTTAGGGGGGACAGGGGGGAATGAGCAGTTCTTC.

The rearrangement uses TRBV28 and TRBJ2-5, with a tentative D call TRBD1 (6 bases). Trimming removed 5 bases from V and 0 bases from J, with 13 bases in between. Looked up from germline, CDR1 is MDHEN and CDR2 is SYDVKM. This CDR3 is built from 15 residues. CDR3 DNA: TGTGCCAGCAGTCCCCAGACAGGCCACCAAGAGACCCAGTACTTC. This sequence encodes CASSPQTGHQETQYF.

As regards this clonotype: One base away lies a much larger clone, so this may be a sequencing read error. The CDR3 loop is CARSVGLAGPWETQYF. The CDR3 DNA sequence: TGTGCCCGGAGTGTAGGACTAGCGGGGCCCTGGGAGACCCAGTACTTC. This rearrangement joins TRBV30 to TRBJ2-5; 12 bases line up with TRBD2. Germline CDR1 and CDR2: GTSNPN and SVGIG (reference sequence). The CDR3 is made up of 16 amino acids.

The rearrangement links TRBV7-9 to TRBJ1-3; D gene uncertain. This CDR3 has 12 residues. Trimming took off 8 bases at V and 11 bases at J, with 16 bases between the two ends. CDR1 is SEHNR, CDR2 FQNEAQ, per germline (reference sequence). The CDR3 here is CASPFPPPAIYF. CDR3 coding DNA: TGTGCCAGCCCCTTTCCCCCTCCCGCCATATATTTT.

This clonotype showed up many times. The chain has TRBV6-1 and TRBJ1-1; TRBD1 is a possible D gene (6 bases). Trimming stripped 8 bases from V and 4 bases from J, with 23 bases between. The germline V gene has CDR1 MNHNS and CDR2 SASEGT. CDR3 length equals 16 residues. CDR3 DNA sequence: TGTGCCAGCTCCAAAATTTCTAGGGGGTCGGGCACTGAAGCTTTCTTT. It yields the protein CASSKISRGSGTEAFF.

This clonotype was seen only a few times. A read error may be the cause here, since a much bigger clone is one base away. The conserved phenylalanine or tryptophan normally closing the CDR3 is absent here, so this likely arose from a read error. The gene calls are TRBV20-1 and TRBJ2-7; 7 bases line up with TRBD2. Germline V gives CDR1 DFQATT, CDR2 SNEGSKA (reference sequence). CDR3 length equals 13 residues. The J segment lost 4 bases and the V segment lost 3 bases, leaving 6 bases of the junction unmatched. The CDR3 DNA reads TGCAGTGCTAGCCGCGGGAGAGGGTACGAGCAGTACCTC. Its protein product is CSASRGRGYEQYL.

The chain couples TRBV9 to TRBJ2-2; 7 bases are a match to TRBD1. The germline V gene encodes CDR1 SGDLS and CDR2 YYNGEE. The ends lost 4 bases at V and 2 bases at J; junction bases unmatched: 11. The CDR3 has 17 residues. CDR3 region: CASSPQDWTGNTGELFF. CDR3 nucleotides: TGTGCCAGCAGCCCGCAAGACTGGACAGGAAACACCGGGGAGCTGTTTTTT.

This clonotype was seen only once. The chain links TRBV5-1 to TRBJ2-1, with D possibly being TRBD1 or TRBD2 (5 bases each). CDR1 SGHRS and CDR2 YFSETQ come from the germline V gene. Trimming stripped 7 bases from V and 6 bases from J, with 14 bases between. The CDR3 has 13 amino acids. CDR3 sequence reads: CASGEPGGNEQFF. CDR3 nucleotides: TGCGCCAGCGGTGAGCCTGGGGGCAATGAGCAGTTCTTC. The complete variable domain, with remaining parts taken from reference TRBV5-1 and TRBJ2-1, reads KAGVTQTPRYLIKTRGQQVTLSCSPISGHRSVSWYQQTPGQGLQFLFEYFSETQRNKGNFPGRFSGRQFSNSRSEMNVSTLELGDSALYLCASGEPGGNEQFFGPGTRLTVL.

This clonotype was counted many times. This chain joins TRBV12-5 and TRBJ2-1, with D possibly TRBD2 on 5 matching bases. V was trimmed by 6 bases and J by 2 bases, leaving 20 bases between them. The CDR3 loop spans 17 amino acids. Germline V CDR1 and CDR2: LGHNT, FRNRAP. The CDR3 sequence is CASGRGLFGKTYNEQFF. The CDR3 nucleotides are TGTGCTAGTGGGCGAGGGTTGTTCGGGAAGACCTACAATGAGCAGTTCTTC.

The V and J genes are TRBV28 and TRBJ2-2; TRBD1 agrees at 9 bases. Germline assignment: CDR1 MDHEN and CDR2 SYDVKM. The ends lost 7 bases at V and 1 base at J; junction bases unmatched: 7. The CDR3 length is 16 residues. The CDR3 DNA reads as TGTGCCAGCACTACACCGGGACAGGGGAACACCGGGGAGCTGTTTTTT. This sequence encodes CASTTPGQGNTGELFF. The variable domain in full, with the rest retrieved from reference TRBV28 and TRBJ2-2, is DVKVTQSSRYLVKRTGEKVFLECVQDMDHENMFWYRQDPGLGLRLIYFSYDVKMKEKGDIPEGYSVSREKKERFSLILESASTNQTSMYLCASTTPGQGNTGELFFGEGSRLTVL.

This clonotype was observed a handful of times. V and J are TRBV19 and TRBJ1-5, with D perhaps TRBD1 (5 bases). Germline V gives CDR1 LNHDA, CDR2 SQIVND (reference sequence). Trimming cost V 2 bases and J 2 bases, with 22 bases left between them. The CDR3 totals 19 residues. The CDR3 DNA reads TGTGCCAGTAGTATAATGCAGCAGGGTACTAAAGACGGCAATCAGCCCCAGCATTTT. This codes for CASSIMQQGTKDGNQPQHF.

The chain is built from TRBV9 and TRBJ1-6, with 8 bases aligning to TRBD1. Unmatched junction bases numbered 3, after V lost 4 bases and J lost 0 bases. The CDR3 covers 16 residues. The germline V gene encodes CDR1 SGDLS and CDR2 YYNGEE. The chain's CDR3 is CASSPGQGSYNSPLHF. In nucleotides, the CDR3 is TGTGCCAGCAGCCCTGGACAGGGCTCCTATAATTCACCCCTCCACTTT.

The rearrangement joins TRBV20-1 to TRBJ2-3; D possibly matches TRBD1 or TRBD2 (5 bases each). Germline V gives CDR1 DFQATT, CDR2 SNEGSKA (reference sequence). V gave up 6 bases and J gave up 8 bases, with 18 bases separating them. CDR3 length: 13 residues. CDR3 protein: CSAGDLTWGTQYF. The CDR3 bases are TGCAGTGCGGGGGACCTTACCTGGGGTACGCAGTATTTT.

This clonotype was found many times. The rearrangement joins TRBV12-3 or TRBV12-4 to TRBJ2-1; 7 bases match TRBD2. This CDR3 region has 13 residues. The ends lost 8 bases at V and 4 bases at J; junction bases unmatched: 5. The CDR3 spells CASLAATYNEQFF. Written as DNA, the CDR3 is TGTGCCAGCCTAGCGGCTACATACAATGAGCAGTTCTTC.

This clonotype was seen many times. Here the CDR3 reads CAWSVIFRGDGYTF. The CDR3 DNA is TGTGCCTGGAGTGTAATATTCCGAGGCGATGGCTACACCTTC. The chain carries TRBV30 and TRBJ1-2, with D unresolved. The CDR3 is made up of 14 amino acids. V was trimmed by 0 bases and J by 6 bases, leaving 14 bases between them. CDR1 and CDR2 from the germline V gene are GTSNPN and SVGIG (reference sequence).

With respect to this clonotype: A much larger clonotype is one base distant, so this may be a read error. The chain uses TRBV30 and TRBJ2-7; D unclear. Germline V lookup: CDR1 GTSNPN, CDR2 SVGIG (reference sequence). CDR3 length: 10 amino acids. V was clipped by 5 bases and J by 3 bases, with 5 bases between them. CDR3 sequence reads: CAWHYYEQYF. CDR3 coding DNA: TGTGCCTGGCACTACTACGAGCAGTACTTC. Full variable domain (outside the CDR3, taken from reference TRBV30 and TRBJ2-7): SQTIHQWPATLVQPVGSPLSLECTVEGTSNPNLYWYRQAAGRGLQLLFYSVGIGQISSEVPQNLSASRPQDRQFILSSKKLLLSDSGFYLCAWHYYEQYFGPGTRLTVT.

This sequence joins TRBV7-6 and TRBJ2-5; unclear D gene. Germline CDR1 reads SGHVS; CDR2 reads FNYEAQ. CDR3 length: 13 amino acids. The V gene lost 1 base and the J gene lost 3 bases, with 6 bases spanning the gap. CDR3 region: CASSLVYEETQYF. Here the CDR3 DNA reads TGTGCCAGCAGCTTAGTTTATGAAGAGACCCAGTACTTC.

Concerning this clonotype itself: A much larger clone differs from this one at a single base, so this may be a read error. The J gene is TRBJ2-2, the V gene TRBV10-3; tentative D call: TRBD1 (5 bases). Trimming stripped 0 bases from V and 3 bases from J, with 8 bases between. The CDR3 has 15 amino acids. Per germline, CDR1 ENHRY and CDR2 SYGVKD. The CDR3 here is CAISESAQDTGELFF. CDR3 coding DNA: TGTGCCATCAGTGAGTCAGCACAGGACACCGGGGAGCTGTTTTTT.